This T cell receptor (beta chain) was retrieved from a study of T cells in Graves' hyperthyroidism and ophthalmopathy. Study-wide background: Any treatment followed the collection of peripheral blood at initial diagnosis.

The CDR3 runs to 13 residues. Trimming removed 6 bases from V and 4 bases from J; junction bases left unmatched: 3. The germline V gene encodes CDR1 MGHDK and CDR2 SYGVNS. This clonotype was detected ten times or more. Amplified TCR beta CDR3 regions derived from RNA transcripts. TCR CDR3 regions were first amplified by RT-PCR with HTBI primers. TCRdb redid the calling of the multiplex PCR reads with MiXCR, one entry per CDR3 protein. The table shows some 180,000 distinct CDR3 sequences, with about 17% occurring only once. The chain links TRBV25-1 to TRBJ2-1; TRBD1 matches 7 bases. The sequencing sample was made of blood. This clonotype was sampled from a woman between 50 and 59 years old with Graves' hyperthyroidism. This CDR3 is CASRLQGYNEQFF. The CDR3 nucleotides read TGTGCCAGCAGGTTACAGGGGTACAATGAGCAGTTCTTC.